This T cell receptor (beta chain) came from a study of STAT3 mutations in large granular lymphocyte leukemia. A note on this clone: No antigen is known for it.

Clones were sequenced by immunoSEQ multiplex PCR, and TCRdb holds only the in-frame ones, with some missing. The sample yields approximately 22,000 clones, approximately 94% seen once. V lost 5 bases to trimming and J lost 5 bases, with 10 bases between them. The germline CDR1 and CDR2 sequences are SGHTA and FQGNSA. The CDR3 sequence is 13 residues long. Findings and caveats of the study: Some patients had persisting codominant clonotypes that could mask small clones. Clonal expansion was inferred from samples taken at other timepoints. In several patients, dominant TCR clone burden exceeded STAT3 mutant burden, suggesting STAT3 mutation arose secondarily. In about 30% of the 18 patients, new TCR clonotypes emerged after therapy. Every T-LGLL patient had at least one immunodominant TCRbeta clonotype.

The source is a man aged 40-49 years with T-cell large granular lymphocyte leukemia. Some clones in this sample may be carry-over from other donors' samples. Sequences were obtained from peripheral blood mononuclear cells. The V call is TRBV7-2, the J call TRBJ1-5; TRBD1 might be the D (5 bases). CDR3: CASSLPGYQPQHF. In nucleotides, the CDR3 is TGTGCCAGCAGCCTTCCAGGGTATCAGCCCCAGCATTTT.